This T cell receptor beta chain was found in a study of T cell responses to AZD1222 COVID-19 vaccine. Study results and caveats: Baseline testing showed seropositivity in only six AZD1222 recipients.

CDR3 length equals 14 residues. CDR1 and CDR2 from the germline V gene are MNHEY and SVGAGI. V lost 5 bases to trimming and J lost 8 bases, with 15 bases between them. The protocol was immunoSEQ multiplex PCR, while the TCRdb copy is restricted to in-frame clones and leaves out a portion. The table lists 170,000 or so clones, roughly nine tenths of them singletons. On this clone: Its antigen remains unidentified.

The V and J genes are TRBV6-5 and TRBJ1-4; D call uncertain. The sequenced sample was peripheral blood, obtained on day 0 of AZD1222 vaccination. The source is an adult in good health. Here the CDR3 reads CASSPQPSREKLFF. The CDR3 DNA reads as TGTGCCAGCAGTCCCCAGCCGTCGAGAGAAAAACTGTTTTTT.